The present entry profiles one T cell receptor (beta chain) with its context. The source of the sample is a study of blood T cell repertoires in COVID-19. Overall study context: Sites across the United States, Italy and Spain contributed samples from acute and convalescent COVID-19. T cells, B-cell-depleted T cells, or PBMCs provided the cDNA or gDNA that served as material.

As originally analysed: Quantification of nucleated cells was approximated via reference gene primer amplification. Assay used: immunoSEQ multiplex PCR; TCRdb lists only in-frame clones, some missing. V, J and clone size derive from that table, while D and trimming were established from the DNA sequence. The sample gives 35,000 to 50,000 clones, roughly 93% of which show up once; roughly 8.3% is in the top ten. The CDR3 runs 13 residues. V lost 5 bases and J lost 3; bases outside the gene matches: 4. Germline CDR1 is SGHVS and CDR2 is FNYEAQ. V is TRBV7-6 and J is TRBJ2-7; 7 nucleotides agree with TRBD1. This receptor was identified in a man aged 50-59 years with active COVID-19. The sequencing sample was made of peripheral blood. The CDR3 nucleotides read TGTGCCAGCAGCCAAGGGACAGTCTACGAGCAGTACTTC. The encoded protein is CASSQGTVYEQYF.